This passage covers 10 T cell receptor beta chains from one sample sequenced in a study of T cell responses to AZD1222 COVID-19 vaccine. Method: immunoSEQ multiplex PCR; TCRdb's copy keeps in-frame clones and lacks some. The sample lists approximately 140,000 clones, 89% occurring once. The starting material was peripheral blood, obtained on day 0 of AZD1222 vaccination. These receptors were taken from an adult in good health.

The J gene is TRBJ1-2, the V gene TRBV5-1; D gene ambiguous. CDR3 size: 13 residues. Looked up from germline, CDR1 is SGHRS and CDR2 is YFSETQ. V lost 4 bases and J 6 bases, leaving 13 bases between the germline ends. The CDR3 sequence is CASSPRGLDGYTF. DNA of the CDR3: TGCGCCAGCAGCCCTAGAGGCCTGGATGGCTACACCTTC.

The chain combines TRBV15 with TRBJ1-1; D remains unclear. The germline gives CDR1 LNHNV, CDR2 YYDKDF (reference sequence). This CDR3 is built from 15 residues. Trimming left V 1 base short and J 0 bases short, with 9 bases between. The CDR3 DNA reads TGTGCCACCAGCAGAGGTTGGCAGCTGAACACTGAAGCTTTCTTT. It yields the protein CATSRGWQLNTEAFF.

The rearrangement links TRBV5-1 to TRBJ2-7; D gene unclear. The V end was cut by 4 bases, the J end by 3 bases, with 20 bases between. The germline V gene has CDR1 SGHRS and CDR2 YFSETQ. This CDR3 spans 16 amino acids. CDR3 amino acids: CASSPTYSDGIYEQYF. In nucleotides, the CDR3 is TGCGCCAGCAGCCCTACGTATTCGGACGGAATCTACGAGCAGTACTTC.

This clone was detected a few times. The V call is TRBV4-2, the J call TRBJ1-1; TRBD1 matches 9 bases. Germline V gene data show CDR1 as LGHNA and CDR2 as YNFKEQ. CDR3 length: 17 amino acids. The J segment lost 4 bases and the V segment lost 0 bases, leaving 9 bases of the junction unmatched. The CDR3: CASSQDLRDRVITEAFF. The DNA for the CDR3 is TGTGCCAGCAGCCAAGATCTTCGGGACAGGGTCATCACTGAAGCTTTCTTT.

The chain recombines TRBV7-7 with TRBJ2-3; 12 bases line up with TRBD2. CDR3 size: 20 residues. Germline V lookup: CDR1 SSHAT, CDR2 FNYEAQ (reference sequence). V lost 0 bases, J lost 0 bases, and 10 bases stayed unmatched. The CDR3 nucleotides are TGTGCCAGCAGCTTAGCCGAGACTAGCGGGAGTGGCCCGAGCACAGATACGCAGTATTTT. Translated, it gives CASSLAETSGSGPSTDTQYF.

The chain has TRBV12-3 or TRBV12-4 and TRBJ1-1; D remains unclear. The CDR3 is 11 amino acids. Trimming shortened V by 6 bases and J by 5 bases, and 7 bases separated the two germline ends. In nucleotides, the CDR3 is TGTGCCAGCAGCCACGTTACTGAAGCTTTCTTT. It yields the protein CASSHVTEAFF.

This clone is a singleton in its sample. The chain is built from TRBV10-2 and TRBJ1-2; TRBD1 matches at 7 bases. V was clipped by 0 bases and J by 8 bases; unmatched bases: 12. This CDR3 contains 16 residues. Germline lookup yields CDR1 WSHSY and CDR2 SAAADI. CDR3 coding DNA: TGCGCCAGCAGTGAGTCAGGGACAGCCCTAAGGGACGGCTACACCTTC. It yields the protein CASSESGTALRDGYTF.

The chain couples TRBV15 to TRBJ2-3; D perhaps matches TRBD1 (6 bases). This CDR3 has 15 residues. V was cut by 1 base and J by 2 bases, with 10 bases left in between. Germline V lookup: CDR1 LNHNV, CDR2 YYDKDF (reference sequence). CDR3 loop: CATSRGTDDTDTQYF. CDR3 nucleotide sequence: TGTGCCACCAGCAGAGGGACAGATGACACAGATACGCAGTATTTT.

This rearrangement joins TRBV9 to TRBJ2-7, with D possibly being TRBD1 (5 bases). CDR1 and CDR2 from the germline V gene are SGDLS and YYNGEE. There are 15 residues in the CDR3. Trimming cost V 3 bases and J 0 bases, with 13 bases left between them. The CDR3 DNA reads TGTGCCAGCAGCGATGAAGGGGTGAGCTCCTACGAGCAGTACTTC. Its translation: CASSDEGVSSYEQYF.

The rearrangement joins TRBV4-2 to TRBJ1-1, with a possible D match to TRBD1 (6 bases). This CDR3 has 18 amino acids. CDR1 is LGHNA and CDR2 is YNFKEQ in the germline V gene. Trimming took 4 bases from V and 1 from J, leaving 22 bases between them. The DNA for the CDR3 is TGTGCCAGCAGCCCACCCCAAGGGGGAAGAGAATGGAACACTGAAGCTTTCTTT. It is translated as CASSPPQGGREWNTEAFF.